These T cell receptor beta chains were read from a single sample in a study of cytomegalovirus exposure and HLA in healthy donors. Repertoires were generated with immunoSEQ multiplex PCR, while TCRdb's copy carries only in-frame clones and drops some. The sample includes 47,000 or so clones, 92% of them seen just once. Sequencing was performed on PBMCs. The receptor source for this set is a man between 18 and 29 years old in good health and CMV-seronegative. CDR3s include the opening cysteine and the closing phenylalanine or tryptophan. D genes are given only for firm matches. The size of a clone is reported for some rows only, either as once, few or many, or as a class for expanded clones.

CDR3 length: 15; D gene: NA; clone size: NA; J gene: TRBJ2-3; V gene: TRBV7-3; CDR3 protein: CASSRIGGSTDTQYF; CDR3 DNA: TGTGCCAGCAGCCGCATAGGCGGTAGCACAGATACGCAGTATTTT
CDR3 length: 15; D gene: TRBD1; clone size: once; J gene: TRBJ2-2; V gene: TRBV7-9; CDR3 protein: CASSEGQGSTGELFF; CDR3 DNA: TGTGCCAGCAGCGAGGGACAGGGGAGTACCGGGGAGCTGTTTTTT
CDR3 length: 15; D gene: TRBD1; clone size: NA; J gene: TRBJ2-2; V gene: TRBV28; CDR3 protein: CASRDRGRNAGELFF; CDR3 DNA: TGTGCCAGCCGGGACAGGGGGCGGAACGCCGGGGAGCTGTTTTTT
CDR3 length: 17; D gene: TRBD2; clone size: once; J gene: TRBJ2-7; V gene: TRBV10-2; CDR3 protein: CASSEPTLAGSSYEQYF; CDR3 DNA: TGCGCCAGCAGTGAGCCTACACTAGCGGGAAGCTCCTACGAGCAGTACTTC
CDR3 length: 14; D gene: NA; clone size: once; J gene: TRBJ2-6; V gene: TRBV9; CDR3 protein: CASSTSSGANVLTF; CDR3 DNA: TGTGCCAGCAGCACTTCCTCTGGGGCCAACGTCCTGACTTTC
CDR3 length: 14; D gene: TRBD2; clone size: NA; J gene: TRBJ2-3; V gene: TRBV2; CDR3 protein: CASSLAGTRDTQYF; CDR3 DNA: TGTGCCAGCAGTCTAGCGGGGACCAGGGATACGCAGTATTTT
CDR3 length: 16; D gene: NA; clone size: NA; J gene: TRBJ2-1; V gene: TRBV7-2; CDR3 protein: CASSLGPGGQYNEQFF; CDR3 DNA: TGTGCCAGCAGCTTAGGCCCCGGGGGGCAGTACAATGAGCAGTTCTTC
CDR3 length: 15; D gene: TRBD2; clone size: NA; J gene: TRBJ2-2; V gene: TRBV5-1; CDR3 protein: CASSFTSGSTGELFF; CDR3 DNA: TGCGCCAGCAGCTTTACTAGCGGGAGCACCGGGGAGCTGTTTTTT
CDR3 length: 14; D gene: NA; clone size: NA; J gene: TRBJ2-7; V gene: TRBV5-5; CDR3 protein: CASSSLSGTNEQYF; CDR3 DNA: TGTGCCAGCAGCAGCCTTAGCGGAACAAACGAGCAGTACTTC
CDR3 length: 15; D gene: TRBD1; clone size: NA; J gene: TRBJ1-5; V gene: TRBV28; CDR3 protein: CASRRTGGPNQPQHF; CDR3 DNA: TGTGCCAGCAGACGTACAGGGGGCCCCAATCAGCCCCAGCATTTT
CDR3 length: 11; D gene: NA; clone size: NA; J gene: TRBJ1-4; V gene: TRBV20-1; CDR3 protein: CSAILGEKLFF; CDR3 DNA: TGCAGTGCTATATTGGGCGAAAAACTGTTTTTT
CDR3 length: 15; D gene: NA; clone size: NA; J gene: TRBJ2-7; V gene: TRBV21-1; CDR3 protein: CASSNPEESSYEQYF; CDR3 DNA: TGTGCCAGCAGCAACCCAGAGGAAAGCTCCTACGAGCAGTACTTC
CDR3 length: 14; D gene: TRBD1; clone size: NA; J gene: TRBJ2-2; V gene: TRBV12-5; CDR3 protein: CASGSGGWAGELFF; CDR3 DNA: TGTGCTAGTGGTTCAGGGGGCTGGGCCGGGGAGCTGTTTTTT
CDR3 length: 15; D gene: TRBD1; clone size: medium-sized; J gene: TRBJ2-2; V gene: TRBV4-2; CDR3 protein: CASSPGTGSTGELFF; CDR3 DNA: TGTGCCAGCAGCCCTGGGACAGGGAGCACCGGGGAGCTGTTTTTT
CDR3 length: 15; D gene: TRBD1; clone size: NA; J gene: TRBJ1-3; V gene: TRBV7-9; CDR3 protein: CASSLGDRAGNTIYF; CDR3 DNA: TGTGCCAGCAGCTTAGGGGACAGGGCCGGAAACACCATATATTTT
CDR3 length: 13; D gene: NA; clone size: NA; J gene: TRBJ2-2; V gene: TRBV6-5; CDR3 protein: CASRTSSTGELFF; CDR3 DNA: TGTGCCAGCAGGACATCCAGCACCGGGGAGCTGTTTTTT
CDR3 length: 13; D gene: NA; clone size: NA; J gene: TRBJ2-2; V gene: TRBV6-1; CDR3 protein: CASNGFDTGELFF; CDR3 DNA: TGTGCCAGCAACGGTTTCGACACCGGGGAGCTGTTTTTT
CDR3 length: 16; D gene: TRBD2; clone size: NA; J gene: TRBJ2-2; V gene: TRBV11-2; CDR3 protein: CASSRTGTSYTGELFF; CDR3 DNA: TGTGCCAGCAGCCGAACCGGGACTAGCTACACCGGGGAGCTGTTTTTT
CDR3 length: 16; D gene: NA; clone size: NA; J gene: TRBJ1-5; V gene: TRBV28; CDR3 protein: CASSSRKRGSDQPQHF; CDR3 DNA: TGTGCCAGCAGTTCCCGGAAGAGGGGGTCCGATCAGCCCCAGCATTTT
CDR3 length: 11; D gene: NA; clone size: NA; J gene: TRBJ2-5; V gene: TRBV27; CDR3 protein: CASSAQGAQYF; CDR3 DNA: TGTGCCAGCAGCGCCCAAGGGGCCCAGTACTTC
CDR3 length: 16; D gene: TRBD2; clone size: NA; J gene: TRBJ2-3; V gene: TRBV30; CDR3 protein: CAWSMGLAGGPDTQYF; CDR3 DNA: TGTGCCTGGAGTATGGGGCTAGCGGGAGGCCCAGATACGCAGTATTTT
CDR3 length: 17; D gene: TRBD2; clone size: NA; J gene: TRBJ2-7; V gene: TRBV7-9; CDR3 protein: CASSLKGAREGRHEQYF; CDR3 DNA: TGTGCCAGCAGCTTAAAGGGGGCGCGGGAGGGCCGTCACGAGCAGTACTTC
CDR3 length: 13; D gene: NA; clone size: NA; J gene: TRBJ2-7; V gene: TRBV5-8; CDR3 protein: CASSLIGVGEQYF; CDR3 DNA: TGTGCCAGCAGCTTGATCGGGGTGGGCGAGCAGTACTTC
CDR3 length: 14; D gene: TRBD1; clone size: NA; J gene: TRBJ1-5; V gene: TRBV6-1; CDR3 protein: CASKPGQGYQPQHF; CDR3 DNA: TGTGCCAGCAAACCCGGACAGGGCTATCAGCCCCAGCATTTT
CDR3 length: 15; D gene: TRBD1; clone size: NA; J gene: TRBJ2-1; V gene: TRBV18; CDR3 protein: CASSPVFQGAPEQFF; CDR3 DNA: TGTGCCAGCTCACCGGTTTTCCAGGGGGCGCCTGAGCAGTTCTTC
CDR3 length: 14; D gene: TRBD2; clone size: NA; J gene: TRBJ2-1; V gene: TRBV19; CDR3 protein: CASRTSGTYNEQFF; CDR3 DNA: TGTGCCAGTAGGACTAGCGGAACCTACAATGAGCAGTTCTTC
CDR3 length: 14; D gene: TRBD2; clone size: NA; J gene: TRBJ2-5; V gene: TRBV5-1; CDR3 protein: CASSGTSGQETQYF; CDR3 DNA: TGCGCCAGCTCCGGGACTAGCGGCCAAGAGACCCAGTACTTC
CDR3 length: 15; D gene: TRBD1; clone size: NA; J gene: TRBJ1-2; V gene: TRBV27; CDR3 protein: CASSALTGGNYGYTF; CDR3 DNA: TGTGCCAGCAGTGCCCTGACAGGGGGAAACTATGGCTACACCTTC
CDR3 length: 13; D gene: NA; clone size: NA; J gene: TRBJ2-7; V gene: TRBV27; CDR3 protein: CASSHTSTLEQYF; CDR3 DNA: TGTGCCAGCAGCCATACTAGTACCCTCGAGCAGTACTTC
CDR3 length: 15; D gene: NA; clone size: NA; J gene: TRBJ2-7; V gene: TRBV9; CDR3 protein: CASSVRSGSPGEQYF; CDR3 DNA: TGTGCCAGCAGCGTAAGAAGCGGGTCACCGGGCGAGCAGTACTTC
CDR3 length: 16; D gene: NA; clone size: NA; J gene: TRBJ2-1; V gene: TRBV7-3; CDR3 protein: CASSLNGERLYNEQFF; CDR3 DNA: TGTGCCAGCAGCCTAAACGGGGAGCGACTTTACAATGAGCAGTTCTTC
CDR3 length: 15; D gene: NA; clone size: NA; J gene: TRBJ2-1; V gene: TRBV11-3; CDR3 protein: CASSLRRQSSNEQFF; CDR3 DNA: TGTGCCAGCAGCTTAAGGAGGCAATCTAGCAATGAGCAGTTCTTC
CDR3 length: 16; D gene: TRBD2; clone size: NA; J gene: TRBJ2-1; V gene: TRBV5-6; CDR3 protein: CASSLETSGRAGEQFF; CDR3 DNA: TGTGCCAGCAGCTTGGAAACTAGCGGGAGAGCCGGTGAGCAGTTCTTC
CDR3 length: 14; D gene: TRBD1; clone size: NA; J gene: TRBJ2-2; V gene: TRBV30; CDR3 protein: CAWKGTGETGELFF; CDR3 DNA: TGTGCCTGGAAAGGGACAGGGGAGACCGGGGAGCTGTTTTTT
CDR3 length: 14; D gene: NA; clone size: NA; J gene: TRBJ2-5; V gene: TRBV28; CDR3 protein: CASSMGGRAETQYF; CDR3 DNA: TGTGCCAGCTCTATGGGCGGCAGGGCCGAGACCCAGTACTTC
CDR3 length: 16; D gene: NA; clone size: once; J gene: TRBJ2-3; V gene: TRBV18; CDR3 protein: CASSPPARGTGDTQYF; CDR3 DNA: TGTGCCAGCTCACCACCTGCGCGGGGAACGGGAGATACGCAGTATTTT
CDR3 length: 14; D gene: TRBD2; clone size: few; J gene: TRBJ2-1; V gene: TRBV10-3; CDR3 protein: CAISGSSGMGEQFF; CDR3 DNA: TGTGCCATCAGTGGGTCTAGCGGGATGGGTGAGCAGTTCTTC
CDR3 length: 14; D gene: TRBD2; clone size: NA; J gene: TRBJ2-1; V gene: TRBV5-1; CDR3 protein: CASTPQAGNNEQFF; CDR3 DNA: TGCGCCAGCACCCCTCAAGCGGGAAACAATGAGCAGTTCTTC
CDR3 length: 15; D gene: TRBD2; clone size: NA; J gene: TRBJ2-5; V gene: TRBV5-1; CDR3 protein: CASSSGTSGKETQYF; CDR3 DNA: TGCGCCAGCAGCTCCGGGACTAGCGGGAAAGAGACCCAGTACTTC
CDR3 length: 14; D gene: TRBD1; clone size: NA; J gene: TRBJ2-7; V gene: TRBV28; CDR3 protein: CASGRTGGSFSSYF; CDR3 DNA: TGTGCCAGCGGAAGGACAGGAGGCTCCTTTTCTTCGTACTTC
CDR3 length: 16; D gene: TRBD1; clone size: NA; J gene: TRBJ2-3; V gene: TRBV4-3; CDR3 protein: CASSQDPGQGTDTQYF; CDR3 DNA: TGCGCCAGCAGCCAAGATCCGGGACAGGGAACAGATACGCAGTATTTT
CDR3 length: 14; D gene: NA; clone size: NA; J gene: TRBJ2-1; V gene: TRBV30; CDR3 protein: CAWSKLVETNEQFF; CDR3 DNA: TGTGCCTGGAGTAAACTAGTTGAGACCAATGAGCAGTTCTTC
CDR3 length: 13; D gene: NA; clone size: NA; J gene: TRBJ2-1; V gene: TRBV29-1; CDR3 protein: CSVSFRSYNEQFF; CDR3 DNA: TGCAGCGTTTCCTTCCGCTCCTACAATGAGCAGTTCTTC
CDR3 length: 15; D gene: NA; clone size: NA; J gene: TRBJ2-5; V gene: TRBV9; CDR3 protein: CASSALTGFSETQYF; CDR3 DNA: TGTGCCAGCAGCGCATTAACAGGGTTTTCGGAGACCCAGTACTTC
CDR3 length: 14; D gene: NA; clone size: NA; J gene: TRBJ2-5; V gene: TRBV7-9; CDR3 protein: CASSLGWGPETQYF; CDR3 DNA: TGTGCCAGCAGCTTAGGTTGGGGCCCGGAGACCCAGTACTTC
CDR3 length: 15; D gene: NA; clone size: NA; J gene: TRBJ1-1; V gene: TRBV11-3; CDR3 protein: CASSQRGQSGSEAFF; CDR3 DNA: TGTGCCAGCAGCCAACGAGGGCAAAGTGGATCTGAAGCTTTCTTT
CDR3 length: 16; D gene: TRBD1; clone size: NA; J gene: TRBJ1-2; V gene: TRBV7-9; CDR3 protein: CASSLRAGQGIDGYTF; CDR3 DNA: TGTGCCAGCAGCTTAAGGGCGGGACAGGGAATAGACGGCTACACCTTC
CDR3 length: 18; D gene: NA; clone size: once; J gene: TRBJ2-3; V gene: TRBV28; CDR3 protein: CASNFLWGSGSSTDTQYF; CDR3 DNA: TGTGCCAGCAACTTTCTCTGGGGAAGCGGCTCTAGCACAGATACGCAGTATTTT
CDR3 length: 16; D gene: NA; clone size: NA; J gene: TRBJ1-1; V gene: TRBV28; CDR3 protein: CASSLIFRGFNTEAFF; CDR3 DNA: TGTGCCAGCAGTTTAATCTTTCGGGGGTTCAACACTGAAGCTTTCTTT
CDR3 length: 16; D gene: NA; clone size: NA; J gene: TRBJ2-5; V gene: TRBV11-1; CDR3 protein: CASSLLITGAQETQYF; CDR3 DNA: TGTGCCAGCAGCTTACTCATAACGGGAGCTCAAGAGACCCAGTACTTC
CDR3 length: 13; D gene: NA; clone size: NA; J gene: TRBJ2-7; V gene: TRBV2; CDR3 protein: CASNSGESYEQYF; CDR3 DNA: TGTGCCAGCAATTCGGGGGAGTCCTACGAGCAGTACTTC
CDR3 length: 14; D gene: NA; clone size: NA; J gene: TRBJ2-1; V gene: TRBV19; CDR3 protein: CASTRDPRTNEQFF; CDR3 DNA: TGTGCCAGTACACGGGATCCAAGGACCAATGAGCAGTTCTTC
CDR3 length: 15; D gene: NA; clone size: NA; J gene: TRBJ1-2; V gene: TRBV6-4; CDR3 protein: CASSDSPWTADGYTF; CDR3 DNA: TGTGCCAGCAGTGACTCGCCGTGGACAGCAGATGGCTACACCTTC
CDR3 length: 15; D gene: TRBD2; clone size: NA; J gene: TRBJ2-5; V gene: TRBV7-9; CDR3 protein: CASSVVGLAEETQYF; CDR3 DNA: TGTGCCAGCAGCGTCGTCGGACTAGCAGAAGAGACCCAGTACTTC
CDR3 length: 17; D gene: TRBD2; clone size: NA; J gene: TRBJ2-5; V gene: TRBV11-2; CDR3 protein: CASSRLAGVVSGETQYF; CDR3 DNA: TGTGCCAGCAGCAGACTAGCGGGAGTGGTTAGTGGAGAGACCCAGTACTTC